This TCR beta chain was sequenced during a study of cytomegalovirus exposure and HLA in healthy donors. Across the study: Approximately 200 million T cells yielded fewer than 120 million unique TCR beta sequences in earlier analysis.

In regard to this clone: The antigen is undetermined.

Trimming removed 0 bases at V and 8 bases at J, with 13 bases between. The germline CDR1 and CDR2 sequences are MNHEY and SVGAGI. The CDR3 consists of 14 residues. Study results and caveats: The dataset shows that most TCR sequences were rare, while some public TCRs occurred in many donors.

The study ran its PCR with 60 Vbeta and 13 Jbeta primers. Sequencing used immunoSEQ multiplex PCR; TCRdb keeps in-frame clones, though not all of them. The sample lists about 170,000 clones, about three quarters occurring once. The clonotype comes from a woman aged 45-59 years in good health and CMV-seropositive. The sequenced sample was PBMCs. The chain couples TRBV6-5 to TRBJ1-2; D possibly corresponds to TRBD1 (5 bases). The CDR3 bases are TGTGCCAGCAGTTACTCGAGCCAGGCAGGGGGCTACACCTTC. This codes for CASSYSSQAGGYTF.